The 8 T cell receptor beta chains below come from one sample, sequenced in a study of T cells after posttransplantation cyclophosphamide. TCRdb's table, derived via immunoSEQ multiplex PCR, lists solely in-frame clones and lacks some. The profile covers 38,000 or so clones, none occurring a single time. Sequenced input: PBMCs. The origin of the receptors is a man in his fifties in good health, CMV-negative, and a related stem cell transplant donor.

This clone has at least ten counts. The rearrangement links TRBV30 to TRBJ1-5; no firm D call. Per germline, CDR1 GTSNPN and CDR2 SVGIG (reference sequence). The length of the CDR3 is 15 residues. V gave up 1 base and J gave up 6 bases, with 16 bases separating them. CDR3 DNA sequence: TGTGCCTGGAGTGAAGCTGTCGGGGTGGGTCAGCCCCAGCATTTT. It specifies CAWSEAVGVGQPQHF. Supplemented by reference TRBV30 and TRBJ1-5, the full variable domain reads SQTIHQWPATLVQPVGSPLSLECTVEGTSNPNLYWYRQAAGRGLQLLFYSVGIGQISSEVPQNLSASRPQDRQFILSSKKLLLSDSGFYLCAWSEAVGVGQPQHFGDGTRLSIL.

In this sample, this clone turned up many times. The CDR3 coding sequence is TGTGCCAGCAGCCCCGCCCTAGCGGGAGGGCCTGAAGGGTACGAGCAGTACTTC. This translates into CASSPALAGGPEGYEQYF. The chain has TRBV7-8 and TRBJ2-7; TRBD2 matches 12 bases. V shed 5 bases, J shed 4 bases, and the junction held 15 bases outside the gene matches. The CDR3 loop spans 18 amino acids. Germline V gene sequence: CDR1 SGHVS, CDR2 FQNEAQ.

This clone came up many times. The chain combines TRBV5-4 with TRBJ2-5; 7 bases map to TRBD1. Germline trimming cut 4 bases from V and 2 bases from J; bases unmatched to any gene: 5. Per the germline V gene, CDR1 is SGHNT and CDR2 is YYREEE (reference sequence). This CDR3 has 14 amino acids. The CDR3, as DNA: TGTGCCAGCAGCACTCCGGGACAGCAAGAGACCCAGTACTTC. Its protein is CASSTPGQQETQYF. Together with reference TRBV5-4 and TRBJ2-5, the CDR3 gives the full variable domain: ETGVTQSPTHLIKTRGQQVTLRCSSQSGHNTVSWYQQALGQGPQFIFQYYREEENGRGNFPPRFSGLQFPNYSSELNVNALELDDSALYLCASSTPGQQETQYFGPGTRLLVL.

This clone appeared many times. The chain is built from TRBV6-5 and TRBJ2-5; a possible D gene is TRBD1 (5 bases). This CDR3 has 13 amino acids. CDR1 and CDR2 (germline): MNHEY, SVGAGI. The V end was cut by 2 bases, the J end by 5 bases, with 9 bases between. DNA for the CDR3: TGTGCCAGCAGTTACCCCAGGGCGGAGACCCAGTACTTC. It codes for CASSYPRAETQYF.

This clone was observed at least ten times. V usage is TRBV5-4 and J usage is TRBJ1-1; D gene ambiguous. V lost 3 bases and J lost 5, with 17 bases in between. Germline CDR1 reads SGHNT; CDR2 reads YYREEE (reference sequence). This CDR3 has 15 amino acids. The CDR3 region has the DNA TGTGCCAGCAGCTATTCTTGGGATGGGAGGACTGAAGCTTTCTTT. Its translation: CASSYSWDGRTEAFF.

This clone was seen ten or more times. The rearrangement uses TRBV7-3 and TRBJ2-7, with TRBD2 as a possible D gene (6 bases). Per the germline V gene, CDR1 is SGHTA and CDR2 is FQGTGA. V dropped 1 base and J dropped 0 bases, with 13 bases sitting between them. This CDR3 comprises 16 residues. In DNA, the CDR3 is TGTGCCAGCAGCTTAAATACAGGAGGGAACTCCTACGAGCAGTACTTC. This translates into CASSLNTGGNSYEQYF.

This clone was seen repeatedly, ten times or more. The rearrangement links TRBV5-1 to TRBJ1-1; D call uncertain. The CDR3 totals 13 residues. Germline V gives CDR1 SGHRS, CDR2 YFSETQ. Trimming shortened V by 0 bases and J by 4 bases, and 7 bases separated the two germline ends. The CDR3 DNA reads TGCGCCAGCAGCTTGGCCGGGTTCACTGAAGCTTTCTTT. Translated, it gives CASSLAGFTEAFF.

This clone was recorded many times. The same CDR3 arises from other DNA sequences in this sample as well. This chain uses TRBV6-5 with TRBJ1-2; maybe TRBD1 (5 bases). From germline, CDR1 is MNHEY and CDR2 SVGAGI. This CDR3 is built from 13 residues. V lost 5 bases and J 5 bases, leaving 12 bases between the germline ends. The CDR3 DNA follows: TGTGCCAGCAGTCCCGACAGTAGTTATGGCTACACCTTC. This sequence encodes CASSPDSSYGYTF.